This T cell receptor (beta chain) is drawn from a study of CD8 T cells in Susac syndrome. Overall study: Each patient with Susac syndrome, at the time of blood draw, was therapy-naive, on corticosteroids, or on intravenous immunoglobulin alone.

A word on this clonotype: Its antigen is unknown.

This CDR3 region has 13 residues. V was cut by 4 bases and J by 5 bases, with 9 bases left in between. CDR1 is SGHAT, CDR2 FQNNGV, per germline. RNA in amounts of roughly 0.5 to 1 ug was reverse transcribed with random hexamers. TCRdb fed the immunoSEQ multiplex PCR reads into MiXCR, producing one record per CDR3 protein. The profile shows some 150,000 distinct CDR3 sequences, about 95% of them singletons. Study-wide points: There was no clonal expansion in the CD4+ T cell repertoires of Susac syndrome.

TCR beta sequences were obtained from blood CD8+ and CD4+ T cells. The material sequenced was CD4+ T cells from PBMCs. V and J are TRBV11-2 and TRBJ1-5; D unclear. The TCR was taken from a human donor with Susac syndrome. The CDR3 is CASSYGVDQPQHF. CDR3 sequence (DNA): TGTGCCAGCAGCTATGGGGTTGATCAGCCCCAGCATTTT.